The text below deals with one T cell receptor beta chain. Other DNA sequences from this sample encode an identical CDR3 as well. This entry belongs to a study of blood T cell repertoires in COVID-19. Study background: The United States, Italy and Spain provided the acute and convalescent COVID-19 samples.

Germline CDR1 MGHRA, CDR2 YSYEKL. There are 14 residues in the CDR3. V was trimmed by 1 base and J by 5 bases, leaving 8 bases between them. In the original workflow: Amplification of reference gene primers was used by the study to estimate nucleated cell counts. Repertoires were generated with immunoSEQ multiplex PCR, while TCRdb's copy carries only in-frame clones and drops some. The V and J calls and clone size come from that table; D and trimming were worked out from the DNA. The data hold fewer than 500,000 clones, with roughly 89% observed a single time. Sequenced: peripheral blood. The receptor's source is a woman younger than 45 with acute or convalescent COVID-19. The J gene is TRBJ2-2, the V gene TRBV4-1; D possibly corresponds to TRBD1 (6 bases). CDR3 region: CASSQGQGTGELFF. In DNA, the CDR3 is TGCGCCAGCAGCCAAGGTCAGGGGACCGGGGAGCTGTTTTTT.